This T cell receptor beta chain was identified during a study of Ad26.COV2.S vaccination and SARS-CoV-2 variants. Notes on the study in general: After vaccination, substantial breadth of spike-specific CD8+ and CD4+ responses was reported.

The protocol was immunoSEQ multiplex PCR, while the TCRdb copy is restricted to in-frame clones and leaves out a portion. The table shows around 300,000 clones, with roughly 91% occurring only once. Trimming took 1 base from V and 7 from J; bases not matched to a gene: 7. The CDR3 runs to 15 residues. Germline V gene data show CDR1 as SGHTA and CDR2 as FQGNSA. Treatment given: 19 received Ad26.COV2.S at low or high dose, single or two shots; 5 received placebo; per-sample allocation not given. Repertoires come from day 63 after the first vaccine or placebo injection. This clone was detected only once. Its antigen is not identified.

The origin of this receptor is a person between 18 and 65 years old who received the Ad26.COV2.S COVID-19 vaccine or a placebo. The chain recombines TRBV7-2 with TRBJ1-5, with 7 bases that match TRBD1. Specimen: peripheral blood, collected in a trial of Ad26.COV2.S vaccine versus placebo. CDR3: CASSLDRGRGQPQHF. CDR3 in DNA: TGTGCCAGCAGCTTAGACAGAGGCAGGGGGCAGCCCCAGCATTTT.